The 27 T cell receptor beta chains below come from one sample, sequenced in a study of cytomegalovirus exposure and HLA in healthy donors (dated by TCRdb to 2016 to 2017). Libraries were prepared through the immunoSEQ multiplex PCR assay. TCRdb carries this immuneACCESS record with in-frame sequences only. Its versions omit some clonotypes, under half of them owing to an unresolved V gene in the studies checked, with the rest unexplained. In this sample the table shows 80,000 to 95,000 clones, about 96% of which occur a single time. The top ten constitute approximately 1.3% of the sample. Specimen: PBMCs. Receptors were obtained from a young woman in good health and CMV-seronegative.

V gene TRBV29-1 combines with J gene TRBJ2-7; 8 bases match TRBD2. From germline, CDR1 is SQVTM and CDR2 ANQGSEA. This CDR3 is built from 13 residues. The V gene end was trimmed by 7 bases and the J gene end by 7 bases; junction bases not matched to a gene: 12. CDR3 protein: CSGVERELSEQYF. The CDR3, as DNA: TGCAGCGGGGTGGAGCGGGAGCTGAGTGAGCAGTACTTC.

V gene TRBV25-1 combines with J gene TRBJ2-1; 10 bases are a match to TRBD2. CDR1 MGHDK and CDR2 SYGVNS come from the germline V gene. J was trimmed by 1 base and V by 4 bases; bases with no gene match: 7. The CDR3 contains 17 residues. DNA of the CDR3: TGTGCCAGCAGTGCGGCTAGCGGGAGATTGTCCTACAATGAGCAGTTCTTC. The encoded protein is CASSAASGRLSYNEQFF.

This chain joins TRBV27 and TRBJ2-7; 8 bases line up with TRBD2. The CDR3 runs to 11 residues. CDR1 is MNHEY, CDR2 SMNVEV, per germline (reference sequence). The CDR3 coding sequence is TGTGCAGTAGCGGGGAACTACGAGCAGTACTTC. As protein: CAVAGNYEQYF.

The chain uses TRBV11-2 and TRBJ2-1; possibly TRBD2 for D (5 bases). This CDR3 comprises 12 residues. Germline values: CDR1 SGHAT, CDR2 FQNNGV. V lost 2 bases and J 14 bases, leaving 13 bases between the germline ends. The CDR3 DNA reads TGTGCCAGCAGCTTACGAATCGACGGGAAGTTCTTC. Protein product: CASSLRIDGKFF.

The chain uses TRBV6-1 and TRBJ1-2; D not certain. The CDR3 is 13 amino acids. V lost 2 bases and J 3 bases, leaving 7 bases between the germline ends. Germline lookup yields CDR1 MNHNS and CDR2 SASEGT. The CDR3, as DNA: TGTGCCAGCAGTGAACCCGGGGACTATGGCTACACCTTC. Translating it yields CASSEPGDYGYTF.

The J gene is TRBJ1-2, the V gene TRBV27, with TRBD1 matching over 9 bases. Trimming took 4 bases from V and 6 from J; bases not matched to a gene: 9. CDR1 and CDR2 (germline): MNHEY, SMNVEV (reference sequence). The CDR3 totals 15 residues. The CDR3 sequence: CASSSLGTGYNGYTF. CDR3 nucleotide sequence: TGTGCCAGCAGTTCACTTGGGACAGGGTATAATGGCTACACCTTC.

This chain joins TRBV19 and TRBJ2-7; 14 positions match TRBD2. The CDR3 has 14 amino acids. V was pared by 3 bases and J by 6 bases, with 1 base of the junction left unmatched. CDR1 is LNHDA, CDR2 SQIVND, per germline (reference sequence). DNA of the CDR3: TGTGCCAGTAGTATTGGACTAGCGGGAGGCGAGCAGTACTTC. It encodes CASSIGLAGGEQYF.

The V and J genes are TRBV19 and TRBJ1-5; D might be TRBD1 (6 bases). Germline loops: CDR1 LNHDA, CDR2 SQIVND (reference sequence). This CDR3 has 13 amino acids. Trimming cost V 4 bases and J 4 bases, with 8 bases left between them. This CDR3 reads CASSRQGNQPQHF. The CDR3 DNA reads as TGTGCCAGTAGTAGGCAGGGGAATCAGCCCCAGCATTTT. The full variable domain, rest sourced from reference TRBV19 and TRBJ1-5, is DGGITQSPKYLFRKEGQNVTLSCEQNLNHDAMYWYRQDPGQGLRLIYYSQIVNDFQKGDIAEGYSVSREKKESFPLTVTSAQKNPTAFYLCASSRQGNQPQHFGDGTRLSIL.

This clone was observed a few times. The J gene is TRBJ1-6, the V gene TRBV30; D call uncertain. Trimming stripped 2 bases from V and 7 bases from J, with 6 bases between. Germline CDR1 reads GTSNPN; CDR2 reads SVGIG (reference sequence). This CDR3 comprises 12 residues. DNA of the CDR3: TGTGCCTGGAGTCCGTCGAATTCACCCCTCCACTTT. Translated: CAWSPSNSPLHF.

The chain recombines TRBV19 with TRBJ2-3; the match to TRBD2 covers 8 bases. There are 16 residues in the CDR3. In germline, CDR1 is LNHDA, CDR2 SQIVND (reference sequence). The V and J ends lost 3 bases and 5 bases, in that order; junction bases with no gene match: 10. The CDR3, as DNA: TGTGCCAGTAGTATGGCCCTAGCGGGCCTGGGAGATACGCAGTATTTT. It encodes CASSMALAGLGDTQYF.

The chain is built from TRBV27 and TRBJ2-1; TRBD2 matches at 11 bases. The germline CDR1 and CDR2 sequences are MNHEY and SMNVEV (reference sequence). The CDR3 is 19 residues long. Germline trimming cut 0 bases from V and 4 bases from J; bases unmatched to any gene: 11. DNA for the CDR3: TGTGCCAGCAGTTTATCCCTAGGGACTAGCGGAATTCCTTACAATGAGCAGTTCTTC. Translation gives CASSLSLGTSGIPYNEQFF.

The J gene is TRBJ2-5, the V gene TRBV6-5; D ambiguous. Matching the DNA end better, TRBJ2-7 makes the J call doubtful. Germline loops: CDR1 MNHEY, CDR2 SVGAGI. This CDR3 has 14 amino acids. The CDR3 sequence is CASSYGSVTYEQYF. DNA for the CDR3: TGTGCCAGCAGTTACGGTTCGGTAACCTACGAGCAGTACTTC.

The rearrangement links TRBV7-9 to TRBJ2-3; 9 bases are shared with TRBD2. The CDR3 is made up of 16 amino acids. Germline CDR1 is SEHNR and CDR2 is FQNEAQ (reference sequence). V gave up 4 bases and J gave up 4 bases; unmatched junction bases: 9. The CDR3 loop is CASSYPREGPADTQYF. The CDR3 coding sequence is TGTGCCAGCAGCTACCCGCGGGAGGGCCCGGCAGATACGCAGTATTTT.

The genes are TRBV7-2 and TRBJ1-1, with D maybe TRBD1 (6 bases). Germline CDR1 and CDR2: SGHTA and FQGNSA. The CDR3 totals 14 residues. Deletions cut 7 bases from V and 5 bases from J, with 17 bases between. CDR3 nucleotides: TGTGCCAGCACCCCTAGGGGGGGGTGGACTGAAGCTTTCTTT. Amino acid sequence: CASTPRGGWTEAFF. Full variable domain (missing parts from reference TRBV7-2 and TRBJ1-1): GAGVSQSPSNKVTEKGKDVELRCDPISGHTALYWYRQSLGQGLEFLIYFQGNSAPDKSGLPSDRFSAERTGGSVSTLTIQRTQQEDSAVYLCASTPRGGWTEAFFGQGTRLTVV.

V is TRBV6-5 and J is TRBJ2-1; the match to TRBD1 covers 10 bases. CDR3 size: 16 residues. V shed 2 bases and J 6 bases; nucleotides not matched to a gene: 7. Germline V gene data show CDR1 as MNHEY and CDR2 as SVGAGI. DNA for the CDR3: TGTGCCAGCAGTTACCTGGACAGGGGGTTAGGCAATGAGCAGTTCTTC. Translated: CASSYLDRGLGNEQFF.

The rearrangement joins TRBV28 to TRBJ1-1; unclear D gene. The V and J ends lost 3 bases and 3 bases respectively, with 11 bases between them. This CDR3 comprises 14 residues. CDR1 and CDR2 from the germline V gene are MDHEN and SYDVKM. In DNA form, the CDR3 reads TGTGCCAGCAGTTTTCGTCCGGAGGACACTGAAGCTTTCTTT. It translates to CASSFRPEDTEAFF.

J is TRBJ2-7 and V is TRBV5-4, with TRBD2 matching over 12 bases. The CDR3 spans 15 residues. Germline V gives CDR1 SGHNT, CDR2 YYREEE (reference sequence). V lost 0 bases, J lost 2 bases, and 0 bases stayed unmatched. The CDR3 here is CASSLGTSGTYEQYF. CDR3 nucleotide sequence: TGTGCCAGCAGCTTGGGGACTAGCGGGACCTACGAGCAGTACTTC.

This chain connects TRBV7-8 to TRBJ1-2; maybe TRBD1 (6 bases). Germline CDR1 and CDR2: SGHVS and FQNEAQ. Trimming shortened V by 0 bases and J by 4 bases, and 9 bases separated the two germline ends. The CDR3 covers 14 residues. The CDR3 protein is CASSLASQGYGYTF. As DNA, the CDR3 is TGTGCCAGCAGCTTAGCTTCACAGGGCTATGGCTACACCTTC.

The CDR3 reads CSVEEGGYSDAYQETQYF. The CDR3 DNA sequence: TGCAGCGTTGAAGAGGGGGGATACTCGGACGCATACCAAGAGACCCAGTACTTC. The gene calls are TRBV29-1 and TRBJ2-5; a possible D gene is TRBD2 (6 bases). The CDR3 totals 18 residues. Trimming took off 0 bases at V and 0 bases at J, with 20 bases between the two ends. The V gene's germline CDR1 is SQVTM and CDR2 ANQGSEA.

This clone was recorded once. The gene calls are TRBV6-1 and TRBJ2-7, with D tentatively TRBD2 (7 bases). V lost 11 bases to trimming and J lost 3 bases, with 20 bases between them. The CDR3 consists of 14 residues. Looked up from germline, CDR1 is MNHNS and CDR2 is SASEGT. CDR3 DNA: TGTGCCGGGGGGGGCTTTAGTGCGTACTACGAGCAGTACTTC. Its translation is CAGGGFSAYYEQYF.

This chain links TRBV27 with TRBJ2-5; possible D gene TRBD2, 5 bases. CDR1 MNHEY and CDR2 SMNVEV come from the germline V gene (reference sequence). V was trimmed by 2 bases and J by 4 bases, leaving 17 bases between them. This CDR3 spans 16 amino acids. The CDR3 sequence is CASSLRWGGSRETQYF. The CDR3 DNA reads as TGTGCCAGCAGTTTAAGGTGGGGTGGGAGTAGAGAGACCCAGTACTTC.

The V gene is TRBV28, the J gene TRBJ1-5; D not certain. This CDR3 spans 13 amino acids. The ends were cut back, 8 bases at V and 5 bases at J, with 13 bases in the middle. The germline V gene has CDR1 MDHEN and CDR2 SYDVKM. Written as DNA, the CDR3 is TGTGCCAGCCAAGAAGGAGGGTATCAGCCCCAGCATTTT. Protein product: CASQEGGYQPQHF.

V gene TRBV14 combines with J gene TRBJ2-2; no firm D call. Trimming stripped 4 bases from V and 6 bases from J, with 15 bases between. This CDR3 contains 15 residues. Germline V gene sequence: CDR1 SGHDN, CDR2 FVKESK. Written as DNA, the CDR3 is TGTGCCAGCAGCCCCGGTTTTGGGCCTCCCGGGGAGCTGTTTTTT. Translation gives CASSPGFGPPGELFF.

The chain couples TRBV10-1 to TRBJ2-1, with D tentatively TRBD2 (6 bases). Germline V gives CDR1 WNHNN, CDR2 SYGVQD (reference sequence). The CDR3 runs to 14 residues. Trimming left V 3 bases short and J 3 bases short, with 9 bases between. CDR3 loop: CASSDGGGYNEQFF. The DNA for the CDR3 is TGCGCCAGCAGTGATGGGGGAGGCTACAATGAGCAGTTCTTC.

The V call is TRBV27, the J call TRBJ2-2; D gene unclear. CDR3 length: 11 amino acids. The V end lost 6 bases, the J end lost 5 bases, and 4 bases lay between the germline ends. From germline, CDR1 is MNHEY and CDR2 SMNVEV (reference sequence). The CDR3 sequence: CASSGTGELFF. The CDR3 DNA reads as TGTGCCAGCAGCGGGACCGGGGAGCTGTTTTTT.

This chain connects TRBV5-6 to TRBJ1-1; no firm D call. The germline V gene encodes CDR1 SGHDT and CDR2 YYEEEE. This CDR3 comprises 12 residues. The V and J ends lost 7 bases and 2 bases respectively, with 9 bases between them. The CDR3 bases are TGTGCCAGCTCCTGGCCAAACACTGAAGCTTTCTTT. Translated, it gives CASSWPNTEAFF.

The chain has TRBV27 and TRBJ2-2; D might be TRBD1 (5 bases). V lost 3 bases to trimming and J lost 2 bases, with 7 bases between them. CDR1 is MNHEY and CDR2 is SMNVEV in the germline V gene (reference sequence). This CDR3 has 14 residues. The CDR3 DNA reads as TGTGCCAGCAGTTTGGGGCCCAACACCGGGGAGCTGTTTTTT. Its protein product is CASSLGPNTGELFF.